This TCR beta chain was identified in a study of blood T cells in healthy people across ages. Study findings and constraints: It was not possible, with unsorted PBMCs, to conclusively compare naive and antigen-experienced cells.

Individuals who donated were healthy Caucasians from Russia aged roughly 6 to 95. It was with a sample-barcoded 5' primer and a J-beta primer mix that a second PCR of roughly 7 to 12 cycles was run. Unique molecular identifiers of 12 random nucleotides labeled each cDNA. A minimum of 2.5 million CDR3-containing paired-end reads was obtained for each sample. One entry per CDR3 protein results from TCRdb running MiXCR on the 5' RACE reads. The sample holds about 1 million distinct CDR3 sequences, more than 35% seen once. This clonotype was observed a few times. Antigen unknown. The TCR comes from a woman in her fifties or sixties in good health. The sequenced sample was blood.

This CDR3 reads CASSQEGLMNTEAFF. CDR3 DNA: TGCGCCAGCAGCCAAGAAGGGTTAATGAACACTGAAGCTTTCTTT. The V gene is TRBV4-1, the J gene TRBJ1-1; unclear D gene. The CDR3 covers 15 residues. The V gene's germline CDR1 is MGHRA and CDR2 YSYEKL. Between the trimmed V and J ends, which lost 0 bases and 0 bases, there was a span of 8 bases.